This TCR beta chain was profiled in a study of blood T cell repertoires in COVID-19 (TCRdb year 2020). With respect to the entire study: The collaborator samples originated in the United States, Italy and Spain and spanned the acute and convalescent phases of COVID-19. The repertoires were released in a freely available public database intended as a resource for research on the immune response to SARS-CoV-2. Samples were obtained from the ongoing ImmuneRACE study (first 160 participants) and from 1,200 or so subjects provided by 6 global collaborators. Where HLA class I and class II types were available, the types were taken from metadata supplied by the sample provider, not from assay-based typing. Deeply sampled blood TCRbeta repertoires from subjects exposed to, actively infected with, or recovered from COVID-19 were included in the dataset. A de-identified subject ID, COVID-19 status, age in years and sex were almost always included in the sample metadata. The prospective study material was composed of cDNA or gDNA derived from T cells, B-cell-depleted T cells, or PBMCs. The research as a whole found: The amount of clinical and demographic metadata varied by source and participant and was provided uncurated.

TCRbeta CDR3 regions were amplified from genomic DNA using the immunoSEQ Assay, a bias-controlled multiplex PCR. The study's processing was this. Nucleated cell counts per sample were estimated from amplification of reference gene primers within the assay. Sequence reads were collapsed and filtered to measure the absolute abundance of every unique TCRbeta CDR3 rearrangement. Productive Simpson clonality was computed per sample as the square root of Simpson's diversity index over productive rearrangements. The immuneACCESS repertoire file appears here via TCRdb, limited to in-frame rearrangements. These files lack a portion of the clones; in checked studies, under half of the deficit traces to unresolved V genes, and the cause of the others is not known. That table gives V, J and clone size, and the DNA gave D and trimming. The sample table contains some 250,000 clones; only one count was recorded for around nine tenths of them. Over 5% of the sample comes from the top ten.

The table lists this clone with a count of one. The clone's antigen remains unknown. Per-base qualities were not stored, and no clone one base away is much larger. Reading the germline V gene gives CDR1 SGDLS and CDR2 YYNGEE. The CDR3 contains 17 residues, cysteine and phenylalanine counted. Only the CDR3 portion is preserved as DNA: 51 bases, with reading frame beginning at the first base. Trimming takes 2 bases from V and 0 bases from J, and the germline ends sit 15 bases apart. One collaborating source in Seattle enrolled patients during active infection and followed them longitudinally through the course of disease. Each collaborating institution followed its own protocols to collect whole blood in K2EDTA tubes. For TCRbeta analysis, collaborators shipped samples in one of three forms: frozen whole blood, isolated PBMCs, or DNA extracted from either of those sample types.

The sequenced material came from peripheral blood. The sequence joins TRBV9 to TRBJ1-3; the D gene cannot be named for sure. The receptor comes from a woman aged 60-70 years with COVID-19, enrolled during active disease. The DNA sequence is TGTGCCAGCAGCGTGGGCGGAGGGCTACGCTCTGGAAACACCATATATTTT. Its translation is CASSVGGGLRSGNTIYF.